This T cell receptor (beta chain) is drawn from a study of CD8+ T cells in alopecia areata (dated by TCRdb to 2016 to 2018). About the study as a whole: Treated patients were enrolled in an open-label pilot trial of oral tofacitinib at 5 to 10 mg twice daily for moderate-to-severe alopecia areata. Biopsies were taken from tofacitinib-treated patients at baseline and again at 4 and 24 weeks into treatment, and several of those patients also had a later scalp biopsy. Scalp clonality was compared across normal scalp (n=4), patchy alopecia areata scalp (n=8), and alopecia totalis/universalis scalp (n=8). Patients stayed on tofacitinib for 6 to 18 months and then had 6 months of follow-up off drug so that delayed response and recurrence could be assessed. Disease severity in treated patients was measured with the SALT score, which quantifies the percentage of affected scalp surface area. RNA was extracted with the PAXgene miRNA kit for fixed scalp, the miRNeasy kit for PBMCs, and the RNeasy kit for mouse skin. In both human patients and the C3H/HeJ mouse model, the study applied high-throughput TCRbeta sequencing to look at T cell clonal expansion in alopecia areata. Human TCRbeta sequencing covered scalp tissue and sorted CD4+ and CD8+ peripheral blood T cells from patchy and totalis/universalis alopecia areata patients and healthy controls. TCRbeta CDR3 regions were amplified by immunoSEQ multiplex PCR using 35 Vbeta forward and 13 Jbeta reverse primers.

Results the study describes overall, beyond this receptor: Many expanded lesional clones were found to persist in scalp and blood during tofacitinib treatment, and relapse after treatment cessation may be partly explained by this persistence. With tofacitinib, both scalp clonality and the number of expanded CD8+ clones among the top 100 scalp clones went down significantly. Lesional scalp, especially in alopecia totalis/universalis, showed higher clonality and more expanded CD8+ clones than normal scalp, suggesting antigenic drive. Because the treated cohort was small and included a single nonresponder, larger studies are needed to assess links between baseline CD8+ expansion and response. Unlike mouse skin, where gammadelta T cells dominate, normal human skin contains resident alphabeta T cells that get sequenced too, which complicates analysis of the scalp TCR repertoire. Shared TCR sequences between patients were less evident than in mice, which may be partly attributable to HLA diversity in the patient population.

The sample's treatment or condition label is to be understood as: oral pan-JAK inhibitor, 5-10 mg twice daily. Lesional scalp punch biopsies and peripheral blood were obtained from alopecia areata patients. After PBMCs were isolated by density centrifugation and stained for CD3, CD4 and CD8, a FACSAria was used to sort CD4+ and CD8+ T cells. The CDR3 holds 13 amino acids from the cysteine to the phenylalanine. The read is trimmed to its CDR3 DNA, 39 bases read in frame from base 1. The germline V gene provides CDR1 MNHEY and CDR2 SVGAGI. Trimming at the junction amounts to 8 bases on V and 3 bases on J, and the germline ends lie 11 bases apart. Details on this clone: Its antigen is unknown. Base qualities are not recorded, but no much larger clone differs from it by a single base.

The library came from the immunoSEQ multiplex PCR assay. To provide template for TCR sequencing, every sample had RNA extracted and reverse transcribed into cDNA. First-strand cDNA was synthesized with SuperScript III using a 2:1 mix of oligo-dT and random hexamers. A synthetic immune receptor repertoire was used to assess amplification bias, and residual bias was removed computationally. The original methods were these. Raw reads were preprocessed to remove errors, and CDR3 was defined by IMGT conventions from the conserved cysteine to phenylalanine. Clonality was calculated as 1 minus Shannon entropy normalized by log2 of the number of productive unique TCRs. CD4 or CD8 identity of scalp clones was inferred by cross-referencing scalp TCRbeta sequences with sorted blood CD4 and CD8 repertoires. TCRdb re-hosts the immuneACCESS table, in-frame sequences only. Its copies lack some clones; in the studies checked, an unresolved V gene accounts for under half of them, and the cause for the rest is not known. V and J calls and clone size come straight from that table; D and trimming were deduced from the DNA. This sample lists fewer than 250,000 clones; roughly 70% were detected once. The biggest ten clones account for approximately 1.3% of the sample.

The sequence derives from a human donor with alopecia areata. Recombination joined TRBV6-5 with TRBJ1-5; 5 matching bases give a weak D call of TRBD1. The source material was CD4+ T cells sorted from blood, sampled around week 49, from a patient treated with tofacitinib. The CDR3 protein sequence reads: CASGRGFNQPQHF. The DNA sequence reads TGTGCCAGCGGGAGGGGATTCAATCAGCCCCAGCATTTT.